These 19 T cell receptor beta chains originate from one sample sequenced in a study of tissue T cells after allogeneic stem cell transplantation. Described time point: mouse harvest day 7 after allogeneic transplant. Each mouse received 10^7 T-cell-depleted marrow cells plus 10^6 splenic CD5+ T cells by tail vein. The method was immunoSEQ multiplex PCR; TCRdb's version includes in-frame clones alone and lacks a portion of them. The table lists some 10,000 clones, roughly 44% of them singletons. The sequenced sample was skin. These TCRs come from a female BALB/c mouse given C57BL/6 T cells with graft-versus-host disease after an allogeneic hematopoietic cell transplant.

As regards this clone: The genes are named according to mouse. The read comes to an end 1 residue before the CDR3 does, leaving the germline J gene to fill in the end. The V gene is TRBV23, the J gene TRBJ1-1; the table's D call of TRBD1 was not tested on the DNA. The CDR3 contains 13 residues. Germline assignment: CDR1 KGHTA and CDR2 FQNQQP. The sequenced CDR3 bases are TGCTCCAGCAGTGGGGACAGGGACACAGAAGTCTTC. It is translated as CSSSGDRDTEVF. The full CDR3 sequence reads CSSSGDRDTEVFF.

The sample holds a few counts of this clone. Germline and genes: mouse. The CDR3 end is not reached by the read, which stops 1 residue before it; the germline J gene fills it in. This sequence joins TRBV23 and TRBJ2-7; the D call TRBD2 from the table was never checked on the DNA. Per germline, CDR1 KGHTA and CDR2 FQNQQP. CDR3 length: 16 residues. The CDR3: CSSSQSPGGARYEQYF. The DNA read from the CDR3 is TGCTCCAGCAGTCAATCGCCTGGGGGGGCGAGATATGAACAGTAC.

A remark on this clone: Gene and germline names: mouse. The read comes to an end 1 residue before the CDR3 does, leaving the germline J gene to fill in the end. The chain employs TRBV13-3 and TRBJ2-7, with D possibly matching TRBD1 (5 bases). CDR3 length: 14 amino acids. CDR1 and CDR2 from the germline V gene are NNHDY and SYVADS. V was cut by 1 base and J by 0 bases, with 8 bases left in between. CDR3 DNA (partial): TGTGCCAGCAGTGATAGGACACCCTCCTATGAACAGTAC. This encodes CASSDRTPSYEQY. In full, the CDR3 reads CASSDRTPSYEQYF.

To note about this clone: Gene names follow the mouse nomenclature. The sequence runs out 1 residue before the end of the CDR3; the remainder is reconstructed from the germline J gene. The chain combines TRBV3 with TRBJ2-5, with 11 bases fitting TRBD2. The germline V gene has CDR1 SNHLY and CDR2 FYNGKV (reference sequence). Trimming at V came to 5 bases and at J to 3 bases, leaving 1 base not matched to a gene. The length of the CDR3 is 14 residues. The CDR3 region is CASSRLGGQDTQYF. CDR3 DNA (partial): TGTGCCAGCAGCCGACTGGGGGGGCAAGACACCCAGTAC.

A word on this clone: Gene names and germline match the mouse. The read ends 1 residue before the CDR3 terminus; that terminus is restored from the germline J gene. The chain links TRBV26 to TRBJ1-1; D gene unclear. The germline V gene encodes CDR1 KGHPV and CDR2 FQNQEV (reference sequence). V lost 3 bases and J lost 0, with 8 bases in between. The CDR3 runs to 14 residues. CDR3: CASSLGIANTEVFF. The CDR3 bases that were read are TGTGCCAGCAGTCTTGGCATTGCAAACACAGAAGTCTTC.

Regarding this clone: Any gene name here is a mouse gene name. The read finishes 1 residue shy of the CDR3 end, and the germline J gene is used to complete it. The chain recombines TRBV15 with TRBJ1-1; D gene unclear. CDR3 length: 13 amino acids. Trimming removed 1 base at V and 5 bases at J, with 8 bases between. Germline values: CDR1 SGHND, CDR2 FRSKSL. The CDR3: CASSLDQPTEVFF. The DNA read from the CDR3 is TGTGCCAGCAGTTTAGACCAGCCTACAGAAGTCTTC.

A note on this clone: The genes are named according to mouse. Sequencing ends 1 residue short of the CDR3 end; the germline J gene provides the rest. J is TRBJ1-4 and V is TRBV13-2; TRBD1 matches 10 bases. CDR3 length: 15 amino acids. Losses at the gene ends were 3 bases for V and 3 bases for J; bases not matched to a gene: 2. CDR1 is NNHNN and CDR2 is SYGAGS in the germline V gene (reference sequence). The CDR3 here is CASGGGQGTNERLFF. The covered CDR3 bases are TGTGCCAGCGGTGGGGGACAGGGGACCAACGAAAGATTATTT.

About this clone: Gene names denote mouse genes. The observed sequence ends 1 residue before the CDR3 terminus, with the missing tail filled in from the germline J gene. The rearrangement links TRBV26 to TRBJ1-5; no clear D gene. This CDR3 has 14 amino acids. Germline CDR1 and CDR2: KGHPV and FQNQEV (reference sequence). V was shortened by 2 bases and J by 3 bases, with 8 bases between the two germline ends. The sequenced CDR3 bases are TGTGCCAGCAGTCTGCCGGGTAGCAACCAGGCTCCGCTT. It codes for CASSLPGSNQAPL. The whole CDR3 is CASSLPGSNQAPLF.

Of note for this clone: Genes and germline are mouse. The read is 1 residue too short to cover the CDR3 end, so that end is filled in from the germline J gene. The rearrangement uses TRBV19 and TRBJ2-5, with TRBD2 matching over 10 bases. V trimming: 4 bases; J trimming: 2 bases; junction bases outside the gene matches: 1. Germline V gene data show CDR1 as FNHDT and CDR2 as SITEND (reference sequence). CDR3 length equals 14 residues. This CDR3 is CASSLGGRQDTQYF. The DNA read from the CDR3 is TGTGCCAGCAGTCTGGGGGGGCGCCAAGACACCCAGTAC.

This clone has only a few counts. Genes and germline come from the mouse. Read sequence stops 1 residue before the CDR3 end, and the germline J gene provides the missing end. The chain combines TRBV3 with TRBJ1-2, with 11 bases fitting TRBD1. V was clipped by 1 base and J by 4 bases; unmatched bases: 2. The CDR3 totals 15 residues. Per the germline V gene, CDR1 is SNHLY and CDR2 is FYNGKV (reference sequence). CDR3: CASSLVGTGGSDYTF. The part of the CDR3 DNA that was read is TGTGCCAGCAGCTTAGTAGGGACAGGGGGCTCCGACTACACC. The complete variable domain, with remaining parts taken from reference TRBV3 and TRBJ1-2, reads GPKVLQIPSHQIIDMGQMVTLNCDPVSNHLYFYWYKQILGQQMEFLVNFYNGKVMEKSKLFKDQFSVERPDGSYFTLKIQPTALEDSAVYFCASSLVGTGGSDYTFGSGTRLLVI.

As concerns this clone: These gene names are mouse names. The sequenced fragment ends 1 residue before the CDR3 boundary, so the rest is inferred from the germline J gene. The rearrangement joins TRBV5 to TRBJ2-2; TRBD2 agrees at 10 bases. The CDR3 has 16 residues. Trimming removed 3 bases from V and 3 bases from J; junction bases left unmatched: 4. Germline V gives CDR1 LGHNA, CDR2 YNLKQL (reference sequence). CDR3 residues: CASSHRDWGHTGQLYF. CDR3 DNA, as far as it was read: TGTGCCAGCAGCCACCGGGACTGGGGACACACCGGGCAGCTCTAC.

In its sample, this clone ranks as medium-sized. Gene labels here are mouse ones. Coverage ceases 1 residue before the CDR3 finishes, and the germline J gene fills in the end. V usage is TRBV19 and J usage is TRBJ1-2; D is possibly TRBD1 (5 bases). CDR1 is FNHDT and CDR2 is SITEND in the germline V gene (reference sequence). V was pared by 0 bases and J by 0 bases, with 6 bases between. The CDR3 has 14 residues. The CDR3 protein is CASSIGDANSDYTF. The sequenced CDR3 bases are TGTGCCAGCAGTATAGGGGACGCAAACTCCGACTACACC.

About this clone: Mouse gene names and germline throughout. The sequence runs out 1 residue before the end of the CDR3; the remainder is reconstructed from the germline J gene. The chain carries TRBV20 and TRBJ2-1, with D perhaps assigned TRBD1 or TRBD2 (5 bases each). CDR1 and CDR2 (germline): GFQATS, STVNSAI. This CDR3 contains 13 residues. Deletions cut 6 bases from V and 1 base from J, with 10 bases between. The sequenced CDR3 bases are TGTGGTGCCCCGGGACGGAACTATGCTGAGCAGTTC. It specifies CGAPGRNYAEQF. The full CDR3 reads CGAPGRNYAEQFF. Combining the CDR3 with reference TRBV20 and TRBJ2-1 gives the whole variable domain GALVYQYPRRTICKSGTSMRMECQAVGFQATSVAWYRQSPQKTFELIALSTVNSAIKYEQNFTQEKFPISHPNLSFSSMTVLNAYLEDRGLYLCGAPGRNYAEQFFGPGTRLTVL.

Of note for this clone: Genes and germline come from the mouse. The read falls 1 residue short of the CDR3 end, and the missing part is taken from the germline J gene. Other DNA sequences in the sample encode the same CDR3. The V and J genes are TRBV26 and TRBJ2-7; no definite D call. This CDR3 has 12 residues. Germline V lookup: CDR1 KGHPV, CDR2 FQNQEV (reference sequence). V gave up 4 bases and J gave up 0 bases, with 4 bases separating them. CDR3 sequence reads: CASSQSSYEQYF. Partial CDR3 DNA: TGTGCCAGCAGTCAAAGCTCCTATGAACAGTAC.

In the case of this clone: Gene labels here are mouse ones. The observed sequence ends 1 residue before the CDR3 terminus, with the missing tail filled in from the germline J gene. V is TRBV3 and J is TRBJ1-1; no firm D call. The germline V gene encodes CDR1 SNHLY and CDR2 FYNGKV (reference sequence). This CDR3 spans 13 amino acids. With 2 bases removed from V and 1 base from J, the gap between germline ends came to 5 bases. CDR3 in amino acids: CASSLTLNTEVFF. The covered CDR3 bases are TGTGCCAGCAGCTTAACCCTGAACACAGAAGTCTTC.

On this clone itself: Gene names are mouse gene names. With the read ending 1 residue before the CDR3 end, the germline J gene is used to fill in that end. V gene TRBV26 combines with J gene TRBJ1-1; TRBD1 matches 11 bases. V lost 2 bases and J lost 3; bases outside the gene matches: 2. This CDR3 has 15 residues. The germline V gene has CDR1 KGHPV and CDR2 FQNQEV (reference sequence). The CDR3 sequence is CASSLGQGADTEVFF. Incomplete CDR3 DNA: TGTGCCAGCAGTCTGGGACAGGGGGCGGACACAGAAGTCTTC.

About this clone itself: Mouse names are used for the genes. The read comes to an end 1 residue before the CDR3 does, leaving the germline J gene to fill in the end. The J gene is TRBJ2-3, the V gene TRBV4; 10 bases fit TRBD2. Germline V CDR1 and CDR2: LGHDT, YNNKQL (reference sequence). The CDR3 consists of 15 residues. Trimming cost V 5 bases and J 2 bases; bases outside gene matches: 4. The CDR3 DNA, read in part, is TGTGCCAGCAGCCGACTGGGGGGCCTTGCAGAAACGCTGTAT. As protein: CASSRLGGLAETLY. The whole CDR3 sequence is CASSRLGGLAETLYF.

This clone was found a few times. Mouse names are used for the genes. The sequenced fragment ends 1 residue before the CDR3 boundary, so the rest is inferred from the germline J gene. The genes are TRBV3 and TRBJ2-1; possibly TRBD1 or TRBD2 for D (5 bases each). Per the germline V gene, CDR1 is SNHLY and CDR2 is FYNGKV (reference sequence). CDR3 length equals 14 residues. Deletions cut 5 bases from V and 0 bases from J, with 8 bases between. CDR3 DNA, as far as it was read: TGTGCCAGCAGCCCGGGGCTTAACTATGCTGAGCAGTTC. Amino acid sequence: CASSPGLNYAEQF. The complete CDR3 sequence is CASSPGLNYAEQFF.

Points on this clone: The listed genes are named as in mouse. The read terminates 1 residue ahead of where the CDR3 ends, so the germline J gene completes it. V usage is TRBV2 and J usage is TRBJ1-4, with 8 bases that match TRBD1. The V gene's germline CDR1 is LGHNA and CDR2 YSYQKL. Unmatched junction bases numbered 2, after V lost 0 bases and J lost 2 bases. CDR3 length: 16 amino acids. The CDR3 spells CASSQDHRGSNERLFF. The covered CDR3 bases are TGTGCCAGCAGCCAAGATCACAGGGGGTCCAACGAAAGATTATTT.